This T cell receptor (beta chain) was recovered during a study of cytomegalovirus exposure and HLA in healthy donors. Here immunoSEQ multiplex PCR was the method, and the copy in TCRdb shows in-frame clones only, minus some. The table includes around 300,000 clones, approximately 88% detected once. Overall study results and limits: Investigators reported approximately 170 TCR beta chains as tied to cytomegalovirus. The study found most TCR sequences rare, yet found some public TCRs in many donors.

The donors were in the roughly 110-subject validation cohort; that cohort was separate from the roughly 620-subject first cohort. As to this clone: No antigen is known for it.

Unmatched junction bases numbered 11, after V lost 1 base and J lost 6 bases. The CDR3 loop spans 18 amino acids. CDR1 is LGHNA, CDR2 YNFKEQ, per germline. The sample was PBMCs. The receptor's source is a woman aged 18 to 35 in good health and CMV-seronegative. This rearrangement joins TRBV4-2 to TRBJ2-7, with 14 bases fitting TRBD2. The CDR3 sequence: CASSQGPGLAGASGEQYF. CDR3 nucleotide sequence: TGTGCCAGCAGCCAAGGCCCGGGACTAGCGGGAGCTAGCGGCGAGCAGTACTTC.